A selection of T cell receptor beta chains follows, all from one sample in a study of glioma-infiltrating T cells after dendritic cell vaccination. This table comes from immunoSEQ multiplex PCR, and its TCRdb copy is limited to in-frame clones, with some not included. The sample carries roughly 96,000 clones, 79% recorded once. The source was blood, collected before dendritic cell vaccination. These receptors were obtained from a human donor with glioblastoma. CDR3s include the opening cysteine and the closing phenylalanine or tryptophan. A D gene is named only where the DNA matches it firmly. Size is stated for part of the rows, as once, few or many counts, or as a class when the clone is expanded.

NA,TRBV5-1,TRBJ2-1,16,NA,TGCGCCAGCAGCTTGAGAATCGGGGATACTAACAATGAGCAGTTCTTC,CASSLRIGDTNNEQFF
NA,TRBV30,TRBJ2-3,15,TRBD2,TGTGCCTGGAGCCTAGGACTAGCGGGAACAGATACGCAGTATTTT,CAWSLGLAGTDTQYF
NA,TRBV6-1,TRBJ1-3,18,NA,TGTGCCAGCAGTGAAGTAACAGGGTGGAAACCGGGTGGAAACACCATATATTTT,CASSEVTGWKPGGNTIYF
NA,TRBV7-2,TRBJ2-6,16,TRBD1,TGTGCCAGCAGCAACCCAGGGGGCGCTGGGGCCAACGTCCTGACTTTC,CASSNPGGAGANVLTF
few,TRBV6-5,TRBJ1-2,13,NA,TGTGCCAGCGGGCGGGAAGGCGTGGGAGGCTACACCTTC,CASGREGVGGYTF
NA,TRBV5-1,TRBJ2-1,13,NA,TGCGCCAGCAGCTTGGGGGCCAACAATGAGCAGTTCTTC,CASSLGANNEQFF
NA,TRBV6-6,TRBJ1-2,15,NA,TGTGCCACCCAATCCCTAGGGGCAGGGTCCTTGGGCTACACCTTC,CATQSLGAGSLGYTF
NA,TRBV29-1,TRBJ1-2,12,NA,TGCAGCGGACAGGCACCTAACTATGGCTACACCTTC,CSGQAPNYGYTF
NA,TRBV2,TRBJ1-1,16,TRBD1,TGTGCCAGCGAGCGACAGGGAGTATCGGTGAACACTGAAGCTTTCTTT,CASERQGVSVNTEAFF
NA,TRBV19,TRBJ1-2,13,TRBD1,TGTGCCAGTAGTATCGGGACAGGGGATGGCTACACCTTC,CASSIGTGDGYTF
NA,TRBV5-6,TRBJ2-7,13,NA,TGTGCCAGCACCCTGCGTAACTCCTACGAGCAGTACTTC,CASTLRNSYEQYF
NA,TRBV28,TRBJ1-3,16,NA,TGTGCCAGCAGTTTTGGGGGGGCGCAACATGGAAACACCATATATTTT,CASSFGGAQHGNTIYF
NA,TRBV2,TRBJ1-2,15,NA,TGTGCCAGCAGTGGTTCTGGGGGCGAATCCTATGGCTACACCTTC,CASSGSGGESYGYTF
NA,TRBV5-1,TRBJ2-7,13,TRBD1,TGCGCCAGCAGCTCGACAGGGTTTGACGAGCAGTACTTC,CASSSTGFDEQYF
NA,TRBV13,TRBJ1-1,20,TRBD1,TGTGCCAGCAGCCGACGGACAGGGGGTCCCTCCCGACGCATGAACACTGAAGCTTTCTTT,CASSRRTGGPSRRMNTEAFF
NA,TRBV28,TRBJ1-5,15,NA,TGTGCCAGCACCTGGGGGGGGGCTTCGAATCAGCCCCAGCATTTT,CASTWGGASNQPQHF
NA,TRBV10-3,TRBJ1-6,16,TRBD1,TGTGCCATCAGCGCGACAGGGCCCGGGGCTAATTCACCCCTCCACTTT,CAISATGPGANSPLHF
NA,TRBV7-8,TRBJ1-4,15,NA,TGTGCCAGCAGCTTAGGGGGGCTAAGAGGTGAAAAACTGTTTTTT,CASSLGGLRGEKLFF
few,TRBV7-7,TRBJ2-5,14,TRBD1,TGTGCTAGCAGCCGAAGGGGGCGCACAGAGACCCAGTACTTC,CASSRRGRTETQYF
NA,TRBV2,TRBJ1-5,14,NA,TGTGCCAGCAGTGAAAATTACAGGTCAGGGCCCCAGCATTTT,CASSENYRSGPQHF
NA,TRBV6-4,TRBJ1-2,14,NA,TGTGCCAGCAGGCGGGACGCCGGTAACTATGGCTACACCTTC,CASRRDAGNYGYTF
NA,TRBV2,TRBJ1-4,15,NA,TGTGCCAGCAGTGAATCGGGGGTTGTTAATGAAAAACTGTTTTTT,CASSESGVVNEKLFF
NA,TRBV9,TRBJ1-1,16,TRBD1,TGTGCCAGCAGCGTAGCAGGGGGCCTCTTTCACACTGAAGCTTTCTTT,CASSVAGGLFHTEAFF
few,TRBV25-1,TRBJ1-2,14,NA,TGTGCCAGCAAGGGAGCTGGGGAAGGCTATGGCTACACCTTC,CASKGAGEGYGYTF
few,TRBV6-5,TRBJ1-2,14,NA,TGTGCCAGCAGTTACTTCGGGACTGGCTATGGCTACACCTTC,CASSYFGTGYGYTF
NA,TRBV5-1,TRBJ2-7,15,TRBD2,TGCGCCAGCAGCTTGAAGGCGGGAGAGAGGTACGAGCAGTACTTC,CASSLKAGERYEQYF
NA,TRBV19,TRBJ1-1,14,TRBD1,TGTGCCAGTAGAAAAAGGGGGCCCGACACTGAAGCTTTCTTT,CASRKRGPDTEAFF
NA,TRBV5-6,TRBJ1-2,15,NA,TGTGCCAGCAGCCCACTCGGGGGGCCCCTAGGCGGCTACACCTTC,CASSPLGGPLGGYTF
NA,TRBV6-4,TRBJ2-1,15,NA,TGTGCCAGCAGTGACTCAGCACAGGTCTACAATGAGCAGTTCTTC,CASSDSAQVYNEQFF
NA,TRBV28,TRBJ1-2,17,NA,TGTGCCAGCAGCGAGAAGGCCTGGGGGGGCCCAGGCTATGGCTACACCTTC,CASSEKAWGGPGYGYTF
NA,TRBV4-1,TRBJ2-4,17,NA,TGCGCCAGCAGCCGAGATTCGGAACGTGGGGCAGGGAACATTCAGTACTTC,CASSRDSERGAGNIQYF
NA,TRBV29-1,TRBJ2-3,14,NA,TGCAGCGTTGATGGTCAGGATAACACAGATACGCAGTATTTT,CSVDGQDNTDTQYF
few,TRBV6-4,TRBJ2-7,13,TRBD1,TGTGCCATCGACGGACAGGGAAGATACGAGCAGTACTTC,CAIDGQGRYEQYF
once,TRBV5-1,TRBJ2-7,12,TRBD2,TGCGCCAGCAACCGGGGGGGGAACGAGCAGTACTTC,CASNRGGNEQYF
NA,TRBV6-5,TRBJ1-2,15,NA,TGTGCCAGCAGTTACGGCGGCGGTTCTTACTATGGCTACACCTTC,CASSYGGGSYYGYTF
few,TRBV2,TRBJ2-1,16,NA,TGTGCCAGCAGTGAGGGAGGTCGGGACTCCTACAATGAGCAGTTCTTC,CASSEGGRDSYNEQFF
NA,TRBV18,TRBJ2-7,12,NA,TGTGCCAGCTCCCAGGCCGGGGACGAGCAGTACTTC,CASSQAGDEQYF
NA,TRBV28,TRBJ1-5,14,TRBD1,TGTGCCAGCAGTCAGACAGGGGGCGGTCAGCCCCAGCATTTT,CASSQTGGGQPQHF
NA,TRBV7-9,TRBJ2-1,16,TRBD2,TGTGCCAGCAGCCACATAGCGGGAGTGTCCTACAATGAGCAGTTCTTC,CASSHIAGVSYNEQFF
NA,TRBV19,TRBJ1-4,15,NA,TGTGCCAGTAGTATAGGTGGGGCCATACGTGAAAAACTGTTTTTT,CASSIGGAIREKLFF